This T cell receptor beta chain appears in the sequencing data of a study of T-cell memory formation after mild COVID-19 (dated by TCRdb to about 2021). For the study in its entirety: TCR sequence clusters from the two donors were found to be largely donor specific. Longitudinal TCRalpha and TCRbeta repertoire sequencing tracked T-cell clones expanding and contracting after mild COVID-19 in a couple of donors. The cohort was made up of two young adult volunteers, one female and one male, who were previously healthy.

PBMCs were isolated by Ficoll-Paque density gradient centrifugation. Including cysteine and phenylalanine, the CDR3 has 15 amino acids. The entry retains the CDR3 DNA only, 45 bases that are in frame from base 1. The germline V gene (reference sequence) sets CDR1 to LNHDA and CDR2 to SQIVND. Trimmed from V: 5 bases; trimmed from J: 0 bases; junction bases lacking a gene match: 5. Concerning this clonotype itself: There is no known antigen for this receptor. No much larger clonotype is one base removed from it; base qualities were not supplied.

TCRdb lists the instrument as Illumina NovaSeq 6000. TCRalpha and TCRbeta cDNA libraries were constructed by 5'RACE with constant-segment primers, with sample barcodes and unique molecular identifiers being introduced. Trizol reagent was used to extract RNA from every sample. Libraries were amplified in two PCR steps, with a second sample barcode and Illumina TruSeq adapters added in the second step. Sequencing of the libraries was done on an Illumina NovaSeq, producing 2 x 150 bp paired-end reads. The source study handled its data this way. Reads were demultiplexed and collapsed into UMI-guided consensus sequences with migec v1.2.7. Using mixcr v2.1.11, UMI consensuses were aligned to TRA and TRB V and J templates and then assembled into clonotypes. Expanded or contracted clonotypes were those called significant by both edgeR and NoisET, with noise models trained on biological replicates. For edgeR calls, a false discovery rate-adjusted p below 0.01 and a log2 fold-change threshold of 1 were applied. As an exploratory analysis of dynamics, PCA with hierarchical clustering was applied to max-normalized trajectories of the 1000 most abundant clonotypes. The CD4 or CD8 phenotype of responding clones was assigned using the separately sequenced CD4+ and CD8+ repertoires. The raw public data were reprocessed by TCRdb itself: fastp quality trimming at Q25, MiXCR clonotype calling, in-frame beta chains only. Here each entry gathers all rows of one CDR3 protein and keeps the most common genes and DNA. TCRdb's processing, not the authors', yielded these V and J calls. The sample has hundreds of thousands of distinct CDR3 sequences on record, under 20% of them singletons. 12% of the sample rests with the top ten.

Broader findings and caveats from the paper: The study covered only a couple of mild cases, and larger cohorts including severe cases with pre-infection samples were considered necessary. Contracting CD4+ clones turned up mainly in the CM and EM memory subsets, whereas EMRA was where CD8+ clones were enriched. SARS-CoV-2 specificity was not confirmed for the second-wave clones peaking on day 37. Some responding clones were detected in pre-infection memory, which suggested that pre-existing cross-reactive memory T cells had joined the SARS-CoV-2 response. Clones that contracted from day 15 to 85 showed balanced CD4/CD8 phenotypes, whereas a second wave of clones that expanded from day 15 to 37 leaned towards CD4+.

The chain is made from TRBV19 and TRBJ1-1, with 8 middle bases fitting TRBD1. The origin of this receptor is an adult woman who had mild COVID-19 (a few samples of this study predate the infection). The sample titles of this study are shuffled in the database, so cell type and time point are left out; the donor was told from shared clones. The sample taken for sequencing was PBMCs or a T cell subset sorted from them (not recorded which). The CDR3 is CASSGRQGMNTEAFF. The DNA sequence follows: TGTGCCAGTAGTGGTAGACAGGGGATGAACACTGAAGCTTTCTTT.